The rows below give T cell receptor beta chains drawn from one sample of a study of T cell repertoires in ileal Crohn's disease. The table came from immunoSEQ multiplex PCR; TCRdb's copy has only in-frame clones and leaves some out. Of roughly 60,000 clones in the sample, 85% to 90% are singletons; the top ten hold roughly 2%. Source material: ileal tissue. These receptors were collected from an adult with Crohn's disease. Both conserved end residues are part of each CDR3. The D gene is left open where the match is weak. Not all rows give a size; the values are once, few, many and, for expanded clones, a class.

>TRBJ1-2|TRBV29-1|NA|NA
TGCAGCGTTGAAGACCTTACCCGGGGCTATGGCTACACCTTC
CSVEDLTRGYGYTF
>TRBJ2-7|TRBV27|NA|TRBD1
TGTGCCAGCAGTTTTACGGCAGGGGGCACCTACGAGCAGTACTTC
CASSFTAGGTYEQYF
>TRBJ1-1|TRBV5-1|NA|NA
TGCGCCAGCAGCTTGGACGGACAGAGCACTGAAGCTTTCTTT
CASSLDGQSTEAFF
>TRBJ1-4|TRBV7-2|NA|NA
TGTGCCAGCAGCTTTCGCACAGCCTCAACTAATGAAAAACTGTTTTTT
CASSFRTASTNEKLFF
>TRBJ2-1|TRBV6-1|NA|NA
TGTGCTATCCCGGGACTCCGATGGAATGAGCAGTTCTTC
CAIPGLRWNEQFF
>TRBJ1-4|TRBV13|NA|NA
TGTGCCAGCAGCACGTCGGCTAATGAAAAACTGTTTTTT
CASSTSANEKLFF
>TRBJ1-2|TRBV2|NA|NA
TGTGCCAGCAGTGCAGGTCACAGATCCTATGGCTACACCTTC
CASSAGHRSYGYTF
>TRBJ1-3|TRBV4-2|NA|NA
TGTGCCAGCAGCCAAGATCCCCAGGGCTCTGGAAACACCATATATTTT
CASSQDPQGSGNTIYF
>TRBJ2-1|TRBV19|NA|TRBD2
TGTGCCAGTAGTCCGACTAGCGGGAGGGACCATGAGCAGTTCTTC
CASSPTSGRDHEQFF
>TRBJ1-2|TRBV28|NA|TRBD1
TGTGCCAGCACCTTATCAGGGGGCGGTGGCTACACCTTC
CASTLSGGGGYTF
>TRBJ1-2|TRBV2|NA|NA
TGTGCCAGCAGTGCGACAGGTTTTGGGTTTGGCTACACCTTC
CASSATGFGFGYTF
>TRBJ1-5|TRBV6-1|NA|TRBD1
TGTGCCAGCAGCGACAGGGGCAGTTTTCAGCCCCAGCATTTT
CASSDRGSFQPQHF
>TRBJ1-1|TRBV7-9|NA|TRBD1
TGTGCCAGCAGCGCGCGGACAGGGGGGAACACTGAAGCTTTCTTT
CASSARTGGNTEAFF
>TRBJ1-1|TRBV2|NA|NA
TGTGCCAGCAGTGAAGAAGGCAGGGGCGCTATATTGAACACTGAAGCTTTCTTT
CASSEEGRGAILNTEAFF
>TRBJ1-5|TRBV28|few|NA
TGTGCCAGCATTAGAGATAATAGCAATCAGCCCCAGCATTTT
CASIRDNSNQPQHF
>TRBJ2-5|TRBV19|NA|TRBD1
TGTGCCAGTAGTATTTCAGGGGGCCAAGAGACCCAGTACTTC
CASSISGGQETQYF
>TRBJ1-2|TRBV19|NA|NA
TGTGCCAGTAGGTTCCCCTGGACAGCCTATGGCTACACCTTC
CASRFPWTAYGYTF
>TRBJ2-1|TRBV29-1|NA|TRBD1
TGCAGCGTTTTTGTGTCCGGGGACAGCGAGCAGTTCTTC
CSVFVSGDSEQFF
>TRBJ2-2|TRBV11-2|NA|TRBD1
TGTGCCAGCCGCCGACAGGGGGGCAACACCGGGGAGCTGTTTTTT
CASRRQGGNTGELFF
>TRBJ2-4|TRBV5-1|NA|TRBD1
TGCGCCAGCAGCTTTGATTCGACAGGGGCGGGAACCTTAGCCAAAAACATTCAGTACTTC
CASSFDSTGAGTLAKNIQYF
>TRBJ2-1|TRBV6-6|NA|TRBD2
TGTGCCAGCAGAACGAGAGCTAGCGGGGGGGCCGAGGAGCAGTTCTTC
CASRTRASGGAEEQFF
>TRBJ1-1|TRBV14|NA|TRBD1
TGTGCCAGCAGCCAGACAGGGATTAACGCTGAAGCTTTCTTT
CASSQTGINAEAFF
>TRBJ1-5|TRBV12-5|NA|TRBD1
TGTGCTAGTGGTCTGGGACAGGGGGATCAGCCCCAGCATTTT
CASGLGQGDQPQHF
>TRBJ1-4|TRBV4-2|few|TRBD1
TGTGCCAGCAGCCAAGAGCGGGCGCAGGGGGCTGAAAAACTGTTTTTT
CASSQERAQGAEKLFF
>TRBJ1-4|TRBV28|NA|NA
TGTGCCAGCGCTTATACCCGGGACACGCATAATGAAAAACTGTTTTTT
CASAYTRDTHNEKLFF
>TRBJ1-2|TRBV5-1|NA|TRBD1
TGCGCCAGCAGCCACGACAGGGACTATGGCTACACCTTC
CASSHDRDYGYTF
>TRBJ1-2|TRBV9|NA|NA
TGTGCCAGCAGCTCCTCCGGGACATCCCTTGGCTACACCTTC
CASSSSGTSLGYTF
>TRBJ2-1|TRBV30|NA|TRBD2
TGTGCCTGGTCCCGTCTAGCGGACAATGAGCAGTTCTTC
CAWSRLADNEQFF
>TRBJ1-1|TRBV2|NA|NA
TGTGCCAGCAGTGACAGGGTTTACACTGAAGCTTTCTTT
CASSDRVYTEAFF
>TRBJ1-2|TRBV14|NA|NA
TGTGCCAGCAGCCCCTCCCTTTCCTATGGCTACACCTTC
CASSPSLSYGYTF
>TRBJ1-1|TRBV18|once|TRBD1
TGTGCCAGCTCACAGGACAGGCGAGGGGCTTTCTTT
CASSQDRRGAFF
>TRBJ2-3|TRBV7-2|NA|TRBD1
TGTGCCAGCGTCAGGGGGATCACAGATACGCAGTATTTT
CASVRGITDTQYF
>TRBJ1-4|TRBV15|NA|NA
TGTGCCACCAGCAGAGATCCCGGTCAGGGTAGGGAAAAACTGTTTTTT
CATSRDPGQGREKLFF
>TRBJ1-3|TRBV10-3|NA|TRBD1
TGTGCCATCAGATCCGACAGGGATGGAAACACCATATATTTT
CAIRSDRDGNTIYF
>TRBJ1-2|TRBV7-8|NA|NA
TGTGCCAGCAGCTTAAGCGAGACCAGAGGCTATGGCTACACCTTC
CASSLSETRGYGYTF
>TRBJ1-2|TRBV6-5|NA|NA
TGTGCCGTGGCCGGGATCGCTACCTATGGCTACACCTTC
CAVAGIATYGYTF
>TRBJ2-1|TRBV27|NA|TRBD2
TGTGCCAGCAAGGCGGGAGGGTCGCATGAGCAGTTCTTC
CASKAGGSHEQFF
>TRBJ1-2|TRBV15|NA|NA
TGTGCCACCAGCAGAGATCGGGGGGATCACTACACCTTC
CATSRDRGDHYTF
>TRBJ1-1|TRBV7-8|NA|NA
TGTGCCAGCAGCTTAGGCCGCCTGACCTCCCCCCAGGGGCTAAAGACTGAAGCTTTCTTT
CASSLGRLTSPQGLKTEAFF
>TRBJ1-1|TRBV15|few|NA
TGTGCCACCAGCAGAGGTTTGACAGGAGAAGCTTTCTTT
CATSRGLTGEAFF
>TRBJ1-4|TRBV19|once|TRBD1
TGTGCCAGTAGTTGGACAGGCCTTAATGAAAAACTGTTTTTT
CASSWTGLNEKLFF
>TRBJ1-1|TRBV2|NA|TRBD1
TGTGCCAGCACCTCACAGGGGATTATGAACACTGAAGCTTTCTTT
CASTSQGIMNTEAFF
>TRBJ2-1|TRBV11-2|NA|NA
TGTGCCAGCAGCTTAGACTATAGGACTGGAGAGCAGTTCTTC
CASSLDYRTGEQFF
>TRBJ1-1|TRBV19|NA|NA
TGTGCCAGTAGTATAGATCCTCGGAGGGCAGGACGAGAAGCTTTCTTT
CASSIDPRRAGREAFF